Below, 9 T cell receptor beta chains from the same sample are listed, as sequenced in a study of blood T cell repertoires in COVID-19. The data were produced by immunoSEQ multiplex PCR, yet TCRdb's version contains in-frame clones alone and is incomplete. The sample records about 210,000 clones, approximately 81% being singletons. Material: PBMCs or T cells enriched from blood (not recorded which). The receptors stem from a woman aged 45-60 years with acute COVID-19.

The chain links TRBV27 to TRBJ1-6; 7 bases are a match to TRBD1. Germline V gene sequence: CDR1 MNHEY, CDR2 SMNVEV (reference sequence). CDR3 length equals 14 residues. V trimming: 3 bases; J trimming: 9 bases; junction bases outside the gene matches: 5. The CDR3 loop reads CASSLRDRGSPLHF. Written as DNA, the CDR3 is TGTGCCAGCAGTTTGCGGGACAGAGGTTCACCCCTCCACTTT.

The J gene is TRBJ1-2, the V gene TRBV4-1; D gene unclear. Trimming took off 1 base at V and 8 bases at J, with 11 bases between the two ends. Germline CDR1 reads MGHRA; CDR2 reads YSYEKL. This CDR3 has 13 amino acids. The CDR3 nucleotides read TGCGCCAGCAGCCAAGCTGCTCAGAGGGGCTACACCTTC. It codes for CASSQAAQRGYTF.

The rearrangement joins TRBV19 to TRBJ2-1; 12 positions agree with TRBD2. This CDR3 spans 16 amino acids. Germline lookup yields CDR1 LNHDA and CDR2 SQIVND (reference sequence). J lost 8 bases, V lost 1 base, and 6 bases had no gene match. The CDR3 region is CASSIVSSGGGYEQFF. The CDR3 DNA is TGTGCCAGTAGTATAGTTTCTAGCGGGGGGGGTTATGAGCAGTTCTTC.

J is TRBJ1-2 and V is TRBV7-8, with 9 bases lining up with TRBD1. This CDR3 comprises 13 residues. Germline V gene data show CDR1 as SGHVS and CDR2 as FQNEAQ. Unmatched junction bases numbered 6, after V lost 5 bases and J lost 8 bases. The CDR3 coding sequence is TGTGCCAGCAGCCGGGACAGGGTAGGAGGCTACACCTTC. Translating gives CASSRDRVGGYTF.

V and J are TRBV6-5 and TRBJ2-7, with unresolved D. Germline-derived CDR1 and CDR2 are MNHEY and SVGAGI. The CDR3 loop spans 13 amino acids. V lost 1 base and J lost 5, with 9 bases in between. Here the CDR3 reads CASSYFETNEQYF. CDR3 bases: TGTGCCAGCAGTTACTTCGAGACAAACGAGCAGTACTTC.

To note about this clone: An end of the junction differs from the germline gene, which may be a read error. The V call is TRBV30, the J call TRBJ2-3, with D possibly matching TRBD2 (6 bases). This CDR3 is built from 11 residues. Germline CDR1 and CDR2: GTSNPN and SVGIG (reference sequence). The CDR3 sequence: CARREVDTQYF. Here the CDR3 DNA reads TGTGCCCGGAGGGAGGTAGATACGCAGTATTTT. The whole variable domain, filled in from reference TRBV30 and TRBJ2-3, reads SQTIHQWPATLVQPVGSPLSLECTVEGTSNPNLYWYRQAAGRGLQLLFYSVGIGQISSEVPQNLSASRPQDRQFILSSKKLLLSDSGFYLCARREVDTQYFGPGTRLTVL.

This clone came up a few times. The rearrangement joins TRBV28 to TRBJ2-7; 8 nucleotides agree with TRBD2. CDR1 and CDR2 from the germline V gene are MDHEN and SYDVKM. V dropped 8 bases and J dropped 3; count of bases not matched to a gene: 6. The CDR3 runs 13 residues. CDR3 nucleotides: TGTGCCAGCGCATACGGGAGGGGCTACGAGCAGTACTTC. It specifies CASAYGRGYEQYF.

V and J are TRBV6-1 and TRBJ2-7, with TRBD2 matching over 8 bases. The V gene end was trimmed by 2 bases and the J gene end by 1 base; junction bases not matched to a gene: 4. The germline V gene has CDR1 MNHNS and CDR2 SASEGT. CDR3 length: 15 residues. For the CDR3, the DNA is TGTGCCAGCAGTGAACAGCCTAGCGGGTCCTACGAGCAGTACTTC. It specifies CASSEQPSGSYEQYF.

The CDR3 protein is CASSPSMGGKYYEQYF. Here the CDR3 DNA reads TGTGCCAGCAGCCCTTCTATGGGGGGGAAATACTACGAGCAGTACTTC. The chain employs TRBV27 and TRBJ2-7; the match to TRBD2 covers 7 bases. The CDR3 length is 16 residues. Germline assignment: CDR1 MNHEY and CDR2 SMNVEV (reference sequence). The trim removed 6 bases at V and 3 bases at J, leaving 14 bases unmatched.